This is a list of T cell receptor beta chains from one sample in a study of T cell responses to AZD1222 COVID-19 vaccine. Here immunoSEQ multiplex PCR was the method, and the copy in TCRdb shows in-frame clones only, minus some. Of 100,000 or so clones in the sample, about 89% were seen once. The source material was peripheral blood, sampled on day 0 of AZD1222 vaccination. The receptors derive from an adult in good health. CDR3s include the opening cysteine and the closing phenylalanine or tryptophan. D genes are given only for firm matches. For some rows the clone size is stated as once, few or many, or as a class when expanded; others skip it.

TRBV9	TRBJ1-5	few	TRBD1	CASSAGTGWQPQHF	TGTGCCAGCAGCGCCGGGACAGGGTGGCAGCCCCAGCATTTT
TRBV7-9	TRBJ1-5	few	-	CASQYSNQPQHF	TGTGCCAGCCAGTATAGCAATCAGCCCCAGCATTTT
TRBV14	TRBJ2-3	-	-	CASSHPLGLSRPGGGDTQYF	TGTGCCAGCAGCCACCCCCTAGGTCTTAGCAGGCCTGGTGGGGGAGATACGCAGTATTTT
TRBV28	TRBJ1-1	-	-	CASSLPGGIMNTEAFF	TGTGCCAGCAGTTTACCCGGGGGGATCATGAACACTGAAGCTTTCTTT
TRBV7-9	TRBJ2-1	once	-	CASSPTSNEQFF	TGTGCCAGCAGCCCCACAAGCAATGAGCAGTTCTTC
TRBV29-1	TRBJ1-2	-	-	CSVGGPQEATF	TGCAGCGTTGGGGGGCCGCAAGAGGCCACCTTC
TRBV5-1	TRBJ2-7	few	-	CASSLDGRYEQYF	TGCGCCAGCAGCTTGGACGGGCGATACGAGCAGTACTTC
TRBV7-2	TRBJ1-5	-	-	CASREPNQPQHF	TGTGCCAGCAGGGAGCCGAATCAGCCCCAGCATTTT
TRBV28	TRBJ2-7	-	-	CASSLYNYEQYF	TGTGCCAGCAGTTTGTACAACTACGAGCAGTACTTC
TRBV3-1/TRBV3-2	TRBJ2-3	once	TRBD2	CASSQGPGTSGTDTQYF	TGTGCCAGCAGCCAAGGCCCCGGGACTAGCGGCACAGATACGCAGTATTTT
TRBV7-9	TRBJ1-1	-	-	CASSPRWAEAFF	TGTGCCAGCAGCCCCCGGTGGGCTGAAGCTTTCTTT
TRBV7-6	TRBJ1-5	-	TRBD1	CASSLARTGINNQPQHF	TGTGCCAGCAGCTTAGCGCGGACAGGGATAAACAATCAGCCCCAGCATTTT
TRBV6-1	TRBJ1-2	-	-	CASSESGLNGYTF	TGTGCCAGCAGTGAATCAGGGCTGAATGGCTACACCTTC
TRBV19	TRBJ2-1	-	-	CASSDYKSSYNEQFF	TGTGCCAGTAGCGACTATAAGAGCTCCTACAATGAGCAGTTCTTC
TRBV18	TRBJ1-4	-	-	CASFGGEAREKLFF	TGTGCCAGCTTCGGGGGGGAGGCCCGCGAAAAACTGTTTTTT
TRBV5-1	TRBJ2-2	-	-	CASRPTGTLNTGELFF	TGCGCCAGCAGACCAACAGGAACCCTGAACACCGGGGAGCTGTTTTTT